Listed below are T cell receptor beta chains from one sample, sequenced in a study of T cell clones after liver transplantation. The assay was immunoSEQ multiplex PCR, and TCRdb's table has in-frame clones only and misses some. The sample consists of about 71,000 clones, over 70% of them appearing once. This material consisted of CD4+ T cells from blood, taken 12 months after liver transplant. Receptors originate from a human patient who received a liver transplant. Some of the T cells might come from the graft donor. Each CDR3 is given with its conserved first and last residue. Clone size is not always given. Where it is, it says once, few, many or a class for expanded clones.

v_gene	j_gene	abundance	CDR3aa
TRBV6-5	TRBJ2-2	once	CASRQGAHTGELFF
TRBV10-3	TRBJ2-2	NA	CAISESVSGELFF
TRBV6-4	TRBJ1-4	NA	CASRRQSPNEKLFF
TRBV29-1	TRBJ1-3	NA	CSVKEMGPGNTIYF
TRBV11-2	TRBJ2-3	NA	CASSSRDRGEDTQYF
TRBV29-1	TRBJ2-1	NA	CSVPLLVGNEQFF
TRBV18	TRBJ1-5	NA	CASSPRIQGSQPQHF
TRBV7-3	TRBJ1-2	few	CASSSTGRYGYTF
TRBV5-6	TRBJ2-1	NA	CASSRLAGGLAGLEQFF
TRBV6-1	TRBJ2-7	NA	CASSEDSSYEQYF
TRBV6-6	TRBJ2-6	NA	CASSPQVSGANVLTF
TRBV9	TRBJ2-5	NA	CASTRDIQETQYF
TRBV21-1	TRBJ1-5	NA	CASSKQAAWRPQHF
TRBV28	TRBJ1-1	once	CASSTYSPPFF
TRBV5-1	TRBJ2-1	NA	CASSGVGRVETPEQFF
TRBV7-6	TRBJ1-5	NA	CASSLAHRGVGQPQHF
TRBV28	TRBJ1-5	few	CASSLGDRAVNQPQHF
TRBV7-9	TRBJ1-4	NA	CASSPPGLGNEKLFF